This T cell receptor beta chain derives from a study of technical replicates of blood from a handful of donors. TCRdb's table, derived via immunoSEQ multiplex PCR, lists solely in-frame clones and lacks some. The sample yields approximately 85,000 clones, under 95% seen once. This CDR3 comprises 13 residues. Germline V gene lookup returns CDR1 MGHRA and CDR2 YSYEKL. The germline V and J ends were trimmed by 3 bases and 4 bases, with 9 bases remaining between them. The TCR originated in a human donor in good health. The V and J genes are TRBV4-1 and TRBJ2-5; D is unclear. Sequenced input: T cells isolated from PBMCs. The CDR3 reads CASSQASSETQYF. In DNA, the CDR3 is TGCGCCAGCAGCCAGGCTAGTTCAGAGACCCAGTACTTC.